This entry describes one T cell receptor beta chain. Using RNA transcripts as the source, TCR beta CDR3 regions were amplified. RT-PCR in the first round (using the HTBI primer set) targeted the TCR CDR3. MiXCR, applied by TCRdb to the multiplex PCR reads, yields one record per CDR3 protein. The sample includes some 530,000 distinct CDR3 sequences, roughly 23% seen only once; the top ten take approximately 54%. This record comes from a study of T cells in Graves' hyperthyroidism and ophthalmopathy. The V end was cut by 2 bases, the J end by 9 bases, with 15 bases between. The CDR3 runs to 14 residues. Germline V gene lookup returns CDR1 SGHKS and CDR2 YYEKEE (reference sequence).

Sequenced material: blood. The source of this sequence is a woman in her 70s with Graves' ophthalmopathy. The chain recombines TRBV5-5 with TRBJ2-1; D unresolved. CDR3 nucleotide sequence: TGTGCCAGCAGCTTATCGACCGCAGCCGGTGAGCAGTTCTTC. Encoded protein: CASSLSTAAGEQFF.